These 31 T cell receptor beta chains share one sample of origin, sequenced in a study of T cells of healthy individuals. One entry per CDR3 protein results from TCRdb running MiXCR on the 5' RACE reads. The sample lists some 82,000 distinct CDR3 sequences, around 5.1% occurring once. Every receptor here comes from a female donor in good health.

The chain has TRBV7-2 and TRBJ2-2; 9 positions match TRBD1. Germline CDR1 is SGHTA and CDR2 is FQGNSA. The CDR3 is 15 residues long. V was clipped by 5 bases and J by 3 bases; unmatched bases: 4. The CDR3 region has the DNA TGTGCCAGCAGCCCGTGGACAGGGGACACCGGGGAGCTGTTTTTT. This codes for CASSPWTGDTGELFF.

This chain links TRBV7-8 with TRBJ2-1, with D hard to call. In germline, CDR1 is SGHVS, CDR2 FQNEAQ. V lost 1 base and J lost 8, with 6 bases in between. The CDR3 is 12 residues long. In nucleotides, the CDR3 is TGTGCCAGCAGCTTAGTAATACATGAGCAGTTCTTC. Translation: CASSLVIHEQFF.

Ten or more counts support this clonotype. The chain is built from TRBV20-1 and TRBJ1-5; tentative D call: TRBD1 (5 bases). CDR3 length: 12 amino acids. The V end lost 2 bases, the J end lost 7 bases, and 9 bases lay between the germline ends. Germline CDR1 reads DFQATT; CDR2 reads SNEGSKA (reference sequence). This CDR3 is CSARTGGQPQHF. The CDR3 DNA reads as TGCAGTGCTAGAACAGGTGGCCAGCCCCAGCATTTT.

This clonotype was observed at least ten times. V usage is TRBV3-1 and J usage is TRBJ2-2, with 7 bases that match TRBD1. Germline lookup yields CDR1 LGHDT and CDR2 YNNKEL (reference sequence). The CDR3 has 16 residues. V gave up 4 bases and J gave up 0 bases; unmatched junction bases: 5. Here the CDR3 reads CASSLLGQTNTGELFF. The CDR3 DNA follows: TGTGCCAGCAGCCTCCTGGGACAGACGAACACCGGGGAGCTGTTTTTT. The full variable domain, in which reference TRBV3-1 and TRBJ2-2 provide the parts outside the CDR3, is DTAVSQTPKYLVTQMGNDKSIKCEQNLGHDTMYWYKQDSKKFLKIMFSYNNKELIINETVPNRFSPKSPDKAHLNLHINSLELGDSAVYFCASSLLGQTNTGELFFGEGSRLTVL.

This clonotype was counted a few times. The V gene is TRBV7-2, the J gene TRBJ2-3; D may be TRBD1 (6 bases). Germline V CDR1 and CDR2: SGHTA, FQGNSA. Trimming pared 2 bases from V and 3 bases from J, leaving 18 bases between. This CDR3 has 17 residues. The CDR3 spells CASSLWSSTGGTDTQYF. CDR3 coding DNA: TGTGCCAGCAGCTTATGGTCTTCGACAGGAGGAACAGATACGCAGTATTTT.

This CDR3 reads CASSFSGGGEFF. The CDR3 coding sequence is TGTGCCAGCAGTTTTAGCGGGGGGGGGGAGTTCTTC. This sequence joins TRBV12-3 or TRBV12-4 and TRBJ2-1; 11 nucleotides line up with TRBD2. The ends lost 3 bases at V and 14 bases at J; junction bases unmatched: 3. This CDR3 spans 12 amino acids.

The rearrangement uses TRBV5-1 and TRBJ2-3; D is possibly TRBD1 or TRBD2 (5 bases each). The germline V and J ends were trimmed by 0 bases and 3 bases, with 17 bases remaining between them. The germline V gene encodes CDR1 SGHRS and CDR2 YFSETQ. This CDR3 is 17 amino acids long. This chain's CDR3 is CASSLAGLREITDTQYF. As DNA, the CDR3 is TGCGCCAGCAGCTTGGCTGGACTCAGGGAAATTACAGATACGCAGTATTTT.

In its sample, this clonotype was seen a few times. V and J are TRBV4-1 and TRBJ2-3; TRBD2 agrees at 10 bases. J lost 6 bases, V lost 4 bases, and 10 bases had no gene match. Per the germline V gene, CDR1 is MGHRA and CDR2 is YSYEKL. There are 16 residues in the CDR3. The CDR3 region is CASSPIGLAGEDTQYF. DNA for the CDR3: TGCGCCAGCAGCCCGATAGGGCTAGCGGGGGAGGATACGCAGTATTTT.

This clonotype was counted ten times or more. V gene TRBV7-6 combines with J gene TRBJ1-1; no reliable D call. Trimming cost V 1 base and J 11 bases, with 17 bases left between them. In germline, CDR1 is SGHVS, CDR2 FNYEAQ. This CDR3 contains 14 residues. The CDR3 DNA reads TGTGCCAGCAGCTTAGGGATCGTGGGAATGGGGGCTTTCTTT. This sequence encodes CASSLGIVGMGAFF.

This clonotype was counted at least ten times. The rearrangement joins TRBV20-1 to TRBJ2-2; no clear D gene. The CDR3 consists of 11 residues. Germline-derived CDR1 and CDR2 are DFQATT and SNEGSKA (reference sequence). With 1 base removed from V and 4 bases from J, the gap between germline ends came to 1 base. CDR3 nucleotides: TGCAGTGCTAGAGGCACCGGGGAGCTGTTTTTT. Its protein product is CSARGTGELFF.

V is TRBV28 and J is TRBJ2-3; possible D gene TRBD2, 6 bases. CDR1 is MDHEN and CDR2 is SYDVKM in the germline V gene. The CDR3 consists of 14 residues. V lost 7 bases, J lost 0 bases, and 11 bases lay in between. The CDR3 reads CASKSGLSTDTQYF. In nucleotides, the CDR3 is TGTGCCAGCAAATCGGGACTTAGCACAGATACGCAGTATTTT.

This clonotype occurred many times. J is TRBJ2-3 and V is TRBV4-3; possible D gene TRBD1, 5 bases. The CDR3 is 13 amino acids. V gave up 2 bases and J gave up 4 bases, with 7 bases separating them. Germline CDR1 and CDR2: LGHNA and YSLEER. CDR3 residues: CASSQWGADTQYF. DNA of the CDR3: TGCGCCAGCAGCCAATGGGGCGCAGATACGCAGTATTTT.

This clonotype came up many times. This sequence joins TRBV4-1 and TRBJ1-1; D unclear. Germline loops: CDR1 MGHRA, CDR2 YSYEKL. The V end lost 1 base, the J end lost 9 bases, and 12 bases lay between the germline ends. CDR3 length: 13 residues. CDR3 DNA sequence: TGCGCCAGCAGCCAAGCTCTAAACCCACAAGCTTTCTTT. Amino acid sequence: CASSQALNPQAFF.

This clonotype was counted only a few times. The rearrangement links TRBV19 to TRBJ2-3; TRBD2 agrees at 11 bases. This CDR3 is 18 amino acids long. J was trimmed by 0 bases and V by 5 bases; bases with no gene match: 10. Germline CDR1 is LNHDA and CDR2 is SQIVND (reference sequence). CDR3 nucleotide sequence: TGTGCCAGTAGTGGAGGACTAGCGGGTACTTCTAGCACAGATACGCAGTATTTT. It encodes CASSGGLAGTSSTDTQYF.

This clonotype was detected many times. V is TRBV6-2 or TRBV6-3 and J is TRBJ2-1; 12 bases are a match to TRBD2. V shed 2 bases and J 10 bases; nucleotides not matched to a gene: 3. There are 14 residues in the CDR3. From germline, CDR1 is MNHEY and CDR2 SVGEGT. CDR3 sequence: CASSYSLAGGEQFF. The DNA for the CDR3 is TGTGCCAGCAGTTACAGCCTAGCGGGGGGGGAGCAGTTCTTC.

This clonotype was seen at least ten times. The chain links TRBV4-3 to TRBJ2-1; D remains unclear. Trimming took off 2 bases at V and 2 bases at J, with 10 bases between the two ends. Germline assignment: CDR1 LGHNA and CDR2 YSLEER. This CDR3 region has 15 residues. CDR3 nucleotides: TGCGCCAGCAGCCAAAGTAAAGTTGCCTACAATGAGCAGTTCTTC. Encoded protein: CASSQSKVAYNEQFF.

This clonotype was detected many times. V is TRBV7-9 and J is TRBJ2-1; no clear D gene. The germline CDR1 and CDR2 sequences are SEHNR and FQNEAQ (reference sequence). V lost 2 bases, J lost 4 bases, and 3 bases lay in between. The CDR3 length is 12 residues. This CDR3 is CASSLWYNEQFF. For the CDR3, the DNA is TGTGCCAGCAGCTTATGGTACAATGAGCAGTTCTTC. Drawing the rest from reference TRBV7-9 and TRBJ2-1, the complete variable domain is DTGVSQNPRHKITKRGQNVTFRCDPISEHNRLYWYRQTLGQGPEFLTYFQNEAQLEKSRLLSDRFSAERPKGSFSTLEIQRTEQGDSAMYLCASSLWYNEQFFGPGTRLTVL.

This clonotype was seen only a few times. This rearrangement joins TRBV4-1 to TRBJ1-5; TRBD1 is a possible D gene (6 bases). The V end was cut by 0 bases, the J end by 5 bases, with 11 bases between. Looked up from germline, CDR1 is MGHRA and CDR2 is YSYEKL. This CDR3 is 15 amino acids long. CDR3 sequence (DNA): TGCGCCAGCAGCCAAGACTGGGGGCGTCATCAGCCCCAGCATTTT. Translation: CASSQDWGRHQPQHF.

This clonotype was detected ten times or more. V usage is TRBV7-3 and J usage is TRBJ2-5; the match to TRBD1 covers 9 bases. This CDR3 comprises 14 residues. The ends lost 5 bases at V and 2 bases at J; junction bases unmatched: 3. The V gene's germline CDR1 is SGHTA and CDR2 FQGTGA. The CDR3 sequence: CASSPGTGQETQYF. As DNA, the CDR3 is TGTGCCAGCAGCCCCGGGACAGGGCAAGAGACCCAGTACTTC.

This chain joins TRBV9 and TRBJ2-1; D is unclear. Trimming left V 2 bases short and J 0 bases short, with 12 bases between. Germline values: CDR1 SGDLS, CDR2 YYNGEE. This CDR3 spans 16 amino acids. The CDR3 DNA sequence: TGTGCCAGCAGCGTCGGAATGCGTAGCTCCTACAATGAGCAGTTCTTC. Amino acid sequence: CASSVGMRSSYNEQFF.

V gene TRBV30 combines with J gene TRBJ1-1, with D perhaps matching TRBD1 (5 bases). Trimming shortened V by 2 bases and J by 4 bases, and 8 bases separated the two germline ends. The CDR3 spans 12 residues. Germline lookup yields CDR1 GTSNPN and CDR2 SVGIG (reference sequence). CDR3: CAWSRGPTEAFF. In DNA, the CDR3 is TGTGCCTGGAGTCGGGGACCCACTGAAGCTTTCTTT.

In its sample, this clonotype was seen a few times. The chain carries TRBV7-9 and TRBJ2-3; D unclear. V shed 6 bases and J shed 2 bases, with 15 bases lying between them. Germline V gene sequence: CDR1 SEHNR, CDR2 FQNEAQ (reference sequence). The CDR3 contains 15 residues. The CDR3 coding sequence is TGTGCCAGCAGTTATGCCCTATACGACACAGATACGCAGTATTTT. Amino acid sequence: CASSYALYDTDTQYF.

The rearrangement uses TRBV7-9 and TRBJ2-6; either TRBD1 or TRBD2 may fit D (5 bases each). The germline gives CDR1 SEHNR, CDR2 FQNEAQ (reference sequence). Trimming left V 7 bases short and J 0 bases short, with 22 bases between. This CDR3 region has 19 residues. CDR3 residues: CASNLSPGTSSSGANVLTF. The CDR3 DNA follows: TGTGCCAGCAATCTTTCTCCGGGGACCAGCAGCTCTGGGGCCAACGTCCTGACTTTC. Full variable domain (missing parts from reference TRBV7-9 and TRBJ2-6): DTGVSQNPRHKITKRGQNVTFRCDPISEHNRLYWYRQTLGQGPEFLTYFQNEAQLEKSRLLSDRFSAERPKGSFSTLEIQRTEQGDSAMYLCASNLSPGTSSSGANVLTFGAGSRLTVL.

The table lists this clonotype with many counts. The chain has TRBV27 and TRBJ2-5; 12 bases align to TRBD2. From germline, CDR1 is MNHEY and CDR2 SMNVEV (reference sequence). The CDR3 length is 15 residues. After removal of 2 bases from V and 5 bases from J, the junction contained 3 bases not matched to a gene. CDR3 sequence (DNA): TGTGCCAGCAGTTTACGACTAGCGGGAGTGGAGACCCAGTACTTC. Its translation: CASSLRLAGVETQYF.

This clonotype occurred many times. The genes are TRBV12-3 or TRBV12-4 and TRBJ2-5, with a possible D match to TRBD1 (5 bases). Trimming shortened V by 2 bases and J by 3 bases, and 10 bases separated the two germline ends. This CDR3 region has 14 residues. This chain's CDR3 is CASSLNAGKETQYF. The CDR3 bases are TGTGCCAGCAGTTTAAACGCAGGGAAAGAGACCCAGTACTTC.

Regarding this clonotype: This may stem from a read error, because a much larger clone lies one nucleotide away. The genes are TRBV29-1 and TRBJ1-1; possibly TRBD1 for D (5 bases). Germline CDR1 is SQVTM and CDR2 is ANQGSEA. This CDR3 comprises 12 residues. The CDR3, as DNA: TGCAGCGTTGAAACAGGCGACACTGGAGCTTTCTTT. It translates to CSVETGDTGAFF.

This clonotype has at least ten counts. V is TRBV15 and J is TRBJ2-3; 9 bases match TRBD2. V was pared by 8 bases and J by 5 bases, with 14 bases of the junction left unmatched. CDR3 size: 16 residues. CDR1 and CDR2 (germline): LNHNV, YYDKDF (reference sequence). The CDR3 sequence is CATQEGAGGPGDTQYF. CDR3 bases: TGTGCCACCCAAGAGGGGGCGGGAGGGCCCGGAGATACGCAGTATTTT. Filled out from reference TRBV15 and TRBJ2-3, the complete variable domain reads DAMVIQNPRYQVTQFGKPVTLSCSQTLNHNVMYWYQQKSSQAPKLLFHYYDKDFNNEADTPDNFQSRRPNTSFCFLDIRSPGLGDTAMYLCATQEGAGGPGDTQYFGPGTRLTVL.

Many counts were recorded for this clonotype. V usage is TRBV10-3 and J usage is TRBJ2-6; D is unresolved. V lost 0 bases and J 0 bases, leaving 12 bases between the germline ends. CDR1 and CDR2 from the germline V gene are ENHRY and SYGVKD. The CDR3 covers 18 residues. The CDR3 sequence is CAISESLGLGSGANVLTF. The CDR3 coding sequence is TGTGCCATCAGTGAGTCGCTCGGGTTGGGCTCTGGGGCCAACGTCCTGACTTTC.

This clonotype was recorded a few times. CDR3 sequence: CATSDTTISGSYNEQFF. Here the CDR3 DNA reads TGTGCCACCAGTGATACCACCATTAGCGGGAGTTACAATGAGCAGTTCTTC. The chain is built from TRBV24-1 and TRBJ2-1; 9 nucleotides line up with TRBD2. The CDR3 is made up of 17 amino acids. Germline CDR1 and CDR2: KGHDR and SFDVKD. The junction had 9 bases not matched to a gene; V was cut back by 3 bases and J by 4 bases.

This clonotype was seen only a few times. The chain has TRBV19 and TRBJ1-2; D remains unclear. Germline values: CDR1 LNHDA, CDR2 SQIVND (reference sequence). V shed 0 bases and J shed 4 bases, with 9 bases lying between them. The CDR3 runs to 14 residues. The CDR3 reads CASSIDRGSYGYTF. CDR3 DNA sequence: TGTGCCAGTAGTATAGACCGGGGATCCTATGGCTACACCTTC.

This clonotype was counted a single time. Given a much more abundant clone one base away, this may be a read error. The gene calls are TRBV5-1 and TRBJ2-3; D is unclear. V shed 7 bases and J shed 5 bases, with 14 bases lying between them. Germline V gene sequence: CDR1 SGHRS, CDR2 YFSETQ. The CDR3 runs to 13 residues. The CDR3 sequence: CASFPGPGDTQYF. DNA for the CDR3: TGCGCCAGCTTCCCCGGCCCGGGAGATACGCAGTATTTT.